The 22 T cell receptor beta chains listed next were all sequenced from one sample in a study of T cell changes during pregnancy in multiple sclerosis. Only in-frame clones appear in the TCRdb table, and some are missing; sequencing was by immunoSEQ multiplex PCR. The sample lists some 3,400 clones; 85% to 90% were seen once. The sample was CD8+ T cells from peripheral blood mononuclear cells, taken in the first trimester of pregnancy. The receptors originated from a female donor in good health, enrolled as a control in a pregnancy study.

V gene TRBV19 combines with J gene TRBJ2-7; no definite D call. Trimming removed 5 bases from V and 0 bases from J, with 14 bases in between. The CDR3 loop spans 15 amino acids. Germline V gives CDR1 LNHDA, CDR2 SQIVND (reference sequence). CDR3 sequence reads: CASSSTRESSYEQYF. CDR3 DNA: TGTGCCAGTAGTTCCACCCGAGAGAGCTCCTACGAGCAGTACTTC.

This chain connects TRBV30 to TRBJ1-5, with D perhaps TRBD1 (6 bases). The V and J ends lost 0 bases and 1 base respectively, with 7 bases between them. The CDR3 consists of 14 residues. Germline loops: CDR1 GTSNPN, CDR2 SVGIG (reference sequence). Here the CDR3 DNA reads TGTGCCTGGAGTGTCCAGGGGAGCAATCAGCCCCAGCATTTT. This translates into CAWSVQGSNQPQHF.

V usage is TRBV28 and J usage is TRBJ2-3; 7 positions agree with TRBD1. CDR3 size: 17 residues. The V gene end was trimmed by 5 bases and the J gene end by 3 bases; junction bases not matched to a gene: 14. CDR1 is MDHEN and CDR2 is SYDVKM in the germline V gene. The CDR3 protein is CASSPASLGGGTDTQYF. The DNA of the CDR3 is TGTGCCAGCAGTCCTGCCTCCCTAGGGGGCGGGACAGATACGCAGTATTTT.

This chain links TRBV18 with TRBJ1-1, with D possibly TRBD1 on 5 matching bases. From germline, CDR1 is KGHSH and CDR2 LQKENI. The V and J ends lost 0 bases and 2 bases respectively, with 16 bases between them. The CDR3 consists of 17 residues. CDR3 in amino acids: CASSPPWGVRVNTEAFF. The CDR3 DNA follows: TGTGCCAGCTCACCACCGTGGGGGGTCCGGGTAAACACTGAAGCTTTCTTT.

The chain has TRBV19 and TRBJ2-1; 7 nucleotides align to TRBD2. From germline, CDR1 is LNHDA and CDR2 SQIVND (reference sequence). This CDR3 comprises 13 residues. The V and J ends lost 7 bases and 7 bases, in that order; junction bases with no gene match: 7. CDR3 loop: CASTSWGGNEQFF. The CDR3 coding sequence is TGTGCCAGTACCTCTTGGGGGGGGAATGAGCAGTTCTTC.

The J gene is TRBJ2-5, the V gene TRBV7-6; D may be TRBD2 (6 bases). This CDR3 comprises 14 residues. The germline CDR1 and CDR2 sequences are SGHVS and FNYEAQ. Trimming stripped 5 bases from V and 5 bases from J, with 15 bases between. CDR3 region: CASSQVLGRETQYF. As DNA, the CDR3 is TGTGCCAGCAGCCAAGTACTAGGGAGGGAGACCCAGTACTTC.

This sequence joins TRBV6-5 and TRBJ2-1, with D possibly matching TRBD2 (6 bases). Germline assignment: CDR1 MNHEY and CDR2 SVGAGI. Trimming shortened V by 6 bases and J by 2 bases, and 14 bases separated the two germline ends. This CDR3 region has 15 residues. The CDR3, as DNA: TGTGCCAGCAGCCTCGTAGCGGCGGCCTACAATGAGCAGTTCTTC. The encoded protein is CASSLVAAAYNEQFF.

The chain couples TRBV13 to TRBJ2-4; 10 nucleotides agree with TRBD2. Germline CDR1 reads PRHDT; CDR2 reads FYEKMQ (reference sequence). The CDR3 length is 18 residues. Trimming took 6 bases from V and 0 from J; bases not matched to a gene: 11. CDR3 coding DNA: TGTGCCAGCAGATCCTCCGCAGGGACTAGCGTAGCCAAAAACATTCAGTACTTC. Amino acids: CASRSSAGTSVAKNIQYF.

The chain carries TRBV2 and TRBJ2-7; 9 positions agree with TRBD2. The V gene end was trimmed by 6 bases and the J gene end by 2 bases; junction bases not matched to a gene: 5. The CDR3 extends over 14 amino acids. In germline, CDR1 is SNHLY, CDR2 FYNNEI. CDR3 sequence reads: CASSVLAGTYEQYF. In DNA, the CDR3 is TGTGCCAGCAGCGTTCTAGCGGGGACCTACGAGCAGTACTTC.

This chain connects TRBV6-6 to TRBJ1-2; 7 bases fit TRBD1. The CDR3 is made up of 12 amino acids. Germline-derived CDR1 and CDR2 are MNHNY and SVGAGI (reference sequence). V was pared by 5 bases and J by 4 bases, with 1 base of the junction left unmatched. The DNA of the CDR3 is TGTGCCAGCAGTGGGGACAGCTATGGCTACACCTTC. This translates into CASSGDSYGYTF.

This sequence joins TRBV19 and TRBJ1-2; possible D gene TRBD1, 6 bases. The CDR3 contains 15 residues. Trimming removed 0 bases from V and 4 bases from J, with 12 bases in between. The germline gives CDR1 LNHDA, CDR2 SQIVND (reference sequence). This chain's CDR3 is CASSIDLDRGYGYTF. The DNA for the CDR3 is TGTGCCAGTAGTATAGATCTGGACAGAGGCTATGGCTACACCTTC.

The gene calls are TRBV7-9 and TRBJ2-1, with 7 bases that match TRBD1. V dropped 4 bases and J dropped 8; count of bases not matched to a gene: 20. CDR3 size: 18 residues. The germline V gene has CDR1 SEHNR and CDR2 FQNEAQ (reference sequence). The chain's CDR3 is CASSSPSVQGRSRHEQFF. The CDR3 DNA reads TGTGCCAGCAGCTCTCCCTCGGTACAGGGGCGATCCCGTCATGAGCAGTTCTTC. The full variable domain, its missing parts supplied by reference TRBV7-9 and TRBJ2-1, is DTGVSQNPRHKITKRGQNVTFRCDPISEHNRLYWYRQTLGQGPEFLTYFQNEAQLEKSRLLSDRFSAERPKGSFSTLEIQRTEQGDSAMYLCASSSPSVQGRSRHEQFFGPGTRLTVL.

CDR3 DNA: TGTGCCAGCAGCGGAAAACTCTCCGGGACAGGGGACTCCTACGAGCAGTACTTC. As protein: CASSGKLSGTGDSYEQYF. The chain carries TRBV9 and TRBJ2-7; 10 nucleotides agree with TRBD1. Germline lookup yields CDR1 SGDLS and CDR2 YYNGEE. The CDR3 runs 18 residues. The trim removed 3 bases at V and 0 bases at J, leaving 12 bases unmatched.

The sample holds a few counts of this clone. The chain couples TRBV12-2 to TRBJ2-2; the table's D call TRBD2 went unverified against the DNA. TRBV12-2 is termed a pseudogene. CDR3 length: 16 amino acids. The CDR3, as DNA: TGTGCAAGTCGCCCCGGACTAGCGGAGGGAGGCGGGGAGCTGTTTTTT. As protein: CASRPGLAEGGGELFF.

The rearrangement links TRBV6-6 to TRBJ1-5; D perhaps matches TRBD1 (5 bases). Germline CDR1 MNHNY, CDR2 SVGAGI (reference sequence). V shed 2 bases and J shed 6 bases, with 5 bases lying between them. The CDR3 loop spans 12 amino acids. The CDR3 sequence is CASSYGAQPQHF. In DNA, the CDR3 is TGTGCCAGCAGTTACGGGGCTCAGCCCCAGCATTTT.

The V call is TRBV27, the J call TRBJ2-1; 9 bases match TRBD1. The CDR3 totals 14 residues. The germline gives CDR1 MNHEY, CDR2 SMNVEV (reference sequence). After removal of 2 bases from V and 7 bases from J, the junction contained 3 bases not matched to a gene. Written as DNA, the CDR3 is TGTGCCAGCAGTTTAGGGACAGGGCGGAATGAGCAGTTCTTC. This gives the protein CASSLGTGRNEQFF.

J is TRBJ1-5 and V is TRBV28, with a possible D match to TRBD1 (5 bases). V was shortened by 2 bases and J by 0 bases, with 17 bases between the two germline ends. The CDR3 runs to 18 residues. Germline CDR1 and CDR2: MDHEN and SYDVKM. CDR3 protein: CASSLGHARGYSNQPQHF. The CDR3 DNA is TGTGCCAGCAGTTTAGGGCACGCAAGGGGTTATAGCAATCAGCCCCAGCATTTT.

The chain couples TRBV6-5 to TRBJ2-7; TRBD1 matches at 8 bases. V gave up 2 bases and J gave up 3 bases; unmatched junction bases: 6. Per the germline V gene, CDR1 is MNHEY and CDR2 is SVGAGI. CDR3 length: 15 residues. CDR3 residues: CASSYGTGGNYEQYF. The CDR3 nucleotides are TGTGCCAGCAGTTACGGGACAGGCGGGAACTACGAGCAGTACTTC.

This clone was found a few times. The chain employs TRBV10-3 and TRBJ1-1; D is possibly TRBD1 (5 bases). The CDR3 has 14 residues. Germline V gene data show CDR1 as ENHRY and CDR2 as SYGVKD. V was trimmed by 10 bases and J by 2 bases, leaving 17 bases between them. CDR3 in DNA: TGTGCCAATTCAATCGACAGTACCAACACTGAAGCTTTCTTT. Its protein is CANSIDSTNTEAFF.

The V and J genes are TRBV4-3 and TRBJ1-3; D is undetermined. The CDR3 loop spans 13 amino acids. V lost 4 bases and J 0 bases, leaving 4 bases between the germline ends. Germline V gene data show CDR1 as LGHNA and CDR2 as YSLEER. The CDR3 reads CASSPHSGNTIYF. The CDR3 DNA reads TGCGCCAGCAGCCCACACTCTGGAAACACCATATATTTT.

The J gene is TRBJ2-4, the V gene TRBV7-2; tentative D call: TRBD2 (6 bases). Trimming left V 5 bases short and J 4 bases short, with 9 bases between. The CDR3 has 13 amino acids. Germline values: CDR1 SGHTA, CDR2 FQGNSA. This CDR3 reads CASSPGVKNIQYF. The CDR3 nucleotides read TGTGCCAGCAGCCCGGGGGTAAAAAACATTCAGTACTTC.

The DNA for the CDR3 is TGTGCCAGCAGTGAAGTTTGGGAGGGTGCCACTGAAGCTTTCTTT. Its protein product is CASSEVWEGATEAFF. The V gene is TRBV2, the J gene TRBJ1-1; D gene ambiguous. The CDR3 is made up of 15 amino acids. Germline V gives CDR1 SNHLY, CDR2 FYNNEI. Trimming removed 1 base from V and 4 bases from J, with 13 bases in between.